Below, 8 T cell receptor beta chains from the same sample are listed, as sequenced in a study of blood T cell repertoires in COVID-19. TCRdb keeps only in-frame clones here, not all; method: immunoSEQ multiplex PCR. The sample includes about 230,000 clones, 85% to 90% seen only once; the top ten take around 10%. Sequencing was carried out using peripheral blood. The receptors shown here come from a man between 50 and 59 years old with COVID-19, enrolled during active disease.

The count of this clone is one. This chain links TRBV7-3 with TRBJ2-3, with TRBD2 matching 7 bases. V was clipped by 5 bases and J by 2 bases; unmatched bases: 10. Germline V CDR1 and CDR2: SGHTA, FQGTGA. This CDR3 spans 16 amino acids. The CDR3 sequence: CASSETGLAATDTQYF. The CDR3 bases are TGTGCCAGCAGCGAAACGGGGCTAGCGGCCACAGATACGCAGTATTTT.

A few counts support this clone. The V and J genes are TRBV5-1 and TRBJ1-1; weak D call: TRBD1 (6 bases). Germline-derived CDR1 and CDR2 are SGHRS and YFSETQ. There are 13 residues in the CDR3. V gave up 0 bases and J gave up 6 bases, with 9 bases separating them. The CDR3 loop reads CASSLGRGAEAFF. CDR3 nucleotides: TGCGCCAGCAGCTTGGGCAGGGGCGCTGAAGCTTTCTTT.

The chain uses TRBV12-5 and TRBJ2-7; 7 bases align to TRBD1. CDR3 length equals 14 residues. The germline V gene encodes CDR1 LGHNT and CDR2 FRNRAP. V trimming: 5 bases; J trimming: 2 bases; junction bases outside the gene matches: 6. The CDR3, as DNA: TGTGCTAGTGGTGCCGGGGACAGACCCTACGAGCAGTACTTC. Its protein product is CASGAGDRPYEQYF.

V usage is TRBV15 and J usage is TRBJ2-7; the match to TRBD1 covers 10 bases. This CDR3 is 14 amino acids long. CDR1 is LNHNV and CDR2 is YYDKDF in the germline V gene (reference sequence). Trimming at V came to 1 base and at J to 3 bases, leaving 0 bases not matched to a gene. Here the CDR3 DNA reads TGTGCCACCAGCAGAGGGACAGGGGGCTACGAGCAGTACTTC. This encodes CATSRGTGGYEQYF.

This sequence joins TRBV19 and TRBJ1-5, with D perhaps matching TRBD1 (5 bases). V was trimmed by 4 bases and J by 6 bases, leaving 19 bases between them. This CDR3 comprises 16 residues. Germline V gene data show CDR1 as LNHDA and CDR2 as SQIVND (reference sequence). The CDR3 DNA sequence: TGTGCCAGTAGTAGCCGAAGCGGGCAGGGCGGTCAGCCCCAGCATTTT. It specifies CASSSRSGQGGQPQHF.

This clone has just a few counts. V is TRBV5-5 and J is TRBJ1-6, with TRBD1 as a possible D gene (5 bases). The germline CDR1 and CDR2 sequences are SGHKS and YYEKEE (reference sequence). Trimming removed 2 bases at V and 0 bases at J, with 15 bases between. The CDR3 loop spans 18 amino acids. The CDR3 nucleotides read TGTGCCAGCAGCTTCCGACCCTCGGGGGGCTCCTATAATTCACCCCTCCACTTT. It translates to CASSFRPSGGSYNSPLHF.

The rearrangement uses TRBV11-1 and TRBJ1-2; D is unresolved. CDR3 length: 15 residues. V was trimmed by 2 bases and J by 0 bases, leaving 10 bases between them. Germline CDR1 reads SGHAT; CDR2 reads FQDESV (reference sequence). The CDR3 here is CASSLQRGANYGYTF. The CDR3, as DNA: TGTGCCAGCAGCTTACAAAGAGGAGCTAACTATGGCTACACCTTC.

Only one count was recorded for this clone. The rearrangement uses TRBV7-3 and TRBJ2-2; D perhaps matches TRBD1 (6 bases). Trimming took 5 bases from V and 0 from J, leaving 13 bases between them. The CDR3 extends over 16 amino acids. Germline V gene lookup returns CDR1 SGHTA and CDR2 FQGTGA. CDR3 coding DNA: TGTGCCAGCAGCCCTAACCGGGACACGAACACCGGGGAGCTGTTTTTT. Amino acid sequence: CASSPNRDTNTGELFF.